This TCR beta chain was retrieved from a study of blood T cells in healthy people across ages. Study information: About one barcoded beta molecule per two T cells was the capture yield of template switching.

In this sample, this clonotype turned up a few times. Its target is unknown. A sample-barcoded 5' primer and a J-beta primer mix were used in a second PCR of about 7 to 12 cycles. Each TCR beta cDNA got a 12-nucleotide random molecular identifier. All samples yielded 3 million or more CDR3-containing paired-end reads. TCRdb itself ran the 5' RACE reads through MiXCR, one entry per CDR3 protein. The sample contains hundreds of thousands of distinct CDR3 sequences, more than 50% of which appear only once. Whole-study results and caveats: Unsorted PBMC input precluded a conclusive naive versus antigen-experienced comparison.

V dropped 2 bases and J dropped 7; count of bases not matched to a gene: 5. The CDR3 consists of 13 residues. Germline CDR1 reads SGDLS; CDR2 reads YYNGEE. The clonotype originates from a man aged 40-55 years in good health. This chain connects TRBV9 to TRBJ2-7, with 8 bases identical to TRBD1. The sequencing input was blood. The CDR3 coding sequence is TGTGCCAGCAGCGTGACAGGGGTGCGGGAGCAGTACTTC. It encodes CASSVTGVREQYF. The whole variable domain, filled in from reference TRBV9 and TRBJ2-7, reads DSGVTQTPKHLITATGQRVTLRCSPRSGDLSVYWYQQSLDQGLQFLIQYYNGEERAKGNILERFSAQQFPDLHSELNLSSLELGDSALYFCASSVTGVREQYFGPGTRLTVT.